What follows are 20 T cell receptor beta chains derived from one specimen sequenced in a study of CD8+CD57+ T cells in acquired aplastic anemia (dated by TCRdb to 2016 to 2018). Patients chosen for sequencing had shown expansion of CD8+CD57+ cells by flow cytometry. TCRdb shows the sequencer as Illumina HiSeq 2000. Genomic DNA served as template for TCR beta VDJ combination and CDR3 sequence profiling. TCRdb reanalyzed the raw reads on its own, using fastp at Q25 for trimming and MiXCR for clone calling, and kept in-frame beta chains. Merged by CDR3 protein, the rows form single entries marked with the most common genes and DNA. The sample has roughly 170,000 distinct CDR3 sequences on record, 45% to 60% of them singletons. 10% to 15% of the sample is in the top ten clones. The sample comprised sorted CD4+, CD8+, or CD8+CD57+ T cells (not recorded which) from PBMCs. These receptors all come from a human donor with aplastic anemia.

This clonotype was seen repeatedly, ten times or more. The chain employs TRBV2 and TRBJ2-4; TRBD2 matches 7 bases. The CDR3 has 15 residues. Germline V gene lookup returns CDR1 SNHLY and CDR2 FYNNEI. After removal of 4 bases from V and 1 base from J, the junction contained 4 bases not matched to a gene. The CDR3 loop reads CASSADGGAKNIQYF. CDR3 nucleotides: TGTGCCAGCAGTGCGGACGGGGGGGCCAAAAACATTCAGTACTTC. Filled out from reference TRBV2 and TRBJ2-4, the complete variable domain reads EPEVTQTPSHQVTQMGQEVILRCVPISNHLYFYWYRQILGQKVEFLVSFYNNEISEKSEIFDDQFSVERPDGSNFTLKIRSTKLEDSAMYFCASSADGGAKNIQYFGAGTRLSVL.

Details on this clonotype: Relative to the germline gene, one junction end is altered; a read error may explain this. The chain recombines TRBV2 with TRBJ2-3; the D call may be TRBD1 or TRBD2 (6 bases each). Germline loops: CDR1 SNHLY, CDR2 FYNNEI. The CDR3 runs to 15 residues. The CDR3 DNA reads TGTGCCACCAGTGGAGGCCCGGGGGCGACAGATACGCAGTATTTT. Translation gives CATSGGPGATDTQYF. Together with reference TRBV2 and TRBJ2-3, the CDR3 gives the full variable domain: EPEVTQTPSHQVTQMGQEVILRCVPISNHLYFYWYRQILGQKVEFLVSFYNNEISEKSEIFDDQFSVERPDGSNFTLKIRSTKLEDSAMYFCATSGGPGATDTQYFGPGTRLTVL.

A few counts support this clonotype. The chain is built from TRBV2 and TRBJ1-6; unclear D gene. The ends were cut back, 6 bases at V and 10 bases at J, with 7 bases in the middle. Germline V gene sequence: CDR1 SNHLY, CDR2 FYNNEI. This CDR3 contains 11 residues. Written as DNA, the CDR3 is TGTGCCAGCAGGGGGAGGTCACCCCTCCACTTT. Translation gives CASRGRSPLHF.

This clonotype is a singleton in its sample. The V call is TRBV15, the J call TRBJ1-1; possibly TRBD1 for D (5 bases). This CDR3 comprises 14 residues. V shed 1 base and J shed 7 bases, with 13 bases lying between them. Germline CDR1 reads LNHNV; CDR2 reads YYDKDF (reference sequence). The CDR3 bases are TGTGCCACCAGCAGAGCCCTAACAGGAGGTGAAGCTTTCTTT. This gives the protein CATSRALTGGEAFF.

This clonotype was seen ten or more times. The chain employs TRBV18 and TRBJ1-2, with 9 bases that match TRBD1. The CDR3 loop spans 13 amino acids. The V segment lost 3 bases and the J segment 4 bases; nucleotides outside the gene matches: 0. Looked up from germline, CDR1 is KGHSH and CDR2 is LQKENI. CDR3: CASSPGQGYGYTF. CDR3 bases: TGTGCCAGCTCACCGGGACAGGGCTATGGCTACACCTTC.

This clonotype was detected only a few times. The CDR3, as DNA: TGTGCCAGCAGTGATCGTTACCGGGACCAGGGTACGCAGTATTTT. This gives the protein CASSDRYRDQGTQYF. The rearrangement links TRBV25-1 to TRBJ2-3; D might be TRBD1 or TRBD2, each matching 5 bases. This CDR3 region has 15 residues. The V and J ends lost 3 bases and 8 bases respectively, with 18 bases between them. Germline V gives CDR1 MGHDK, CDR2 SYGVNS.

In DNA form, the CDR3 reads TGTGCCAGCAGCTTAGATGAGGCTACCTACGAGCAGTACTTC. Translating it yields CASSLDEATYEQYF. The chain recombines TRBV7-8 with TRBJ2-7, with unresolved D. The CDR3 runs to 14 residues. The V end was cut by 1 base, the J end by 2 bases, with 9 bases between. CDR1 is SGHVS and CDR2 is FQNEAQ in the germline V gene.

This clonotype was counted at least ten times. The CDR3 spells CASQVTMLSGNTIYF. The CDR3 DNA sequence: TGTGCCAGCCAGGTGACGATGCTCTCTGGAAACACCATATATTTT. The chain uses TRBV19 and TRBJ1-3; D is ambiguous. The CDR3 sequence is 15 residues long. Trimming pared 9 bases from V and 0 bases from J, leaving 15 bases between. Per germline, CDR1 LNHDA and CDR2 SQIVND (reference sequence).

The chain combines TRBV25-1 with TRBJ1-1, with TRBD1 identical over 7 bases. The germline V gene encodes CDR1 MGHDK and CDR2 SYGVNS. The V and J ends lost 6 bases and 5 bases, in that order; junction bases with no gene match: 9. The CDR3 has 14 residues. CDR3 amino acids: CASSDEGAGTEAFF. Here the CDR3 DNA reads TGTGCCAGCAGCGACGAGGGGGCGGGTACTGAAGCTTTCTTT. The variable domain in full, completed from reference TRBV25-1 and TRBJ1-1, reads EADIYQTPRYLVIGTGKKITLECSQTMGHDKMYWYQQDPGMELHLIHYSYGVNSTEKGDLSSESTVSRIRTEHFPLTLESARPSHTSQYLCASSDEGAGTEAFFGQGTRLTVV.

This clonotype was seen just once. The chain couples TRBV20-1 to TRBJ1-3; D is uncertain. The CDR3 contains 13 residues. The V end lost 5 bases, the J end lost 4 bases, and 12 bases lay between the germline ends. The V gene's germline CDR1 is DFQATT and CDR2 SNEGSKA (reference sequence). The CDR3 nucleotides read TGCAGTGCTGGAGTGGGAGTAGGAAACACCATATATTTT. Protein product: CSAGVGVGNTIYF.

On this clonotype itself: A much larger clone lies a single base off, so this may be a read error. The conserved phenylalanine or tryptophan is not found at the CDR3 terminus, so this likely reflects a read error. J is TRBJ1-1 and V is TRBV2; D possibly corresponds to TRBD1 (6 bases). Trimming took 5 bases from V and 1 from J, leaving 14 bases between them. The CDR3 sequence is 15 residues long. The germline V gene has CDR1 SNHLY and CDR2 FYNNEI. This CDR3 is CASSYLGARNTEAFL. In DNA form, the CDR3 reads TGTGCCAGCAGTTACCTGGGGGCGCGGAACACTGAAGCTTTCCTT.

The gene calls are TRBV29-1 and TRBJ2-3; 11 positions match TRBD2. V trimming: 8 bases; J trimming: 2 bases; junction bases outside the gene matches: 6. The CDR3 has 14 amino acids. Germline V gives CDR1 SQVTM, CDR2 ANQGSEA. CDR3 sequence reads: CSTTSGGFTDTQYF. CDR3 nucleotide sequence: TGCAGCACCACTAGCGGGGGTTTCACAGATACGCAGTATTTT.

Worth noting for this clonotype: No conserved phenylalanine or tryptophan ends this CDR3, so it is likely a read error. This chain uses TRBV20-1 with TRBJ2-5; D is undetermined. Germline V gives CDR1 DFQATT, CDR2 SNEGSKA (reference sequence). This CDR3 has 14 residues. CDR3 DNA sequence: TGCAGCAGTGAGGAAGGGATTCAACGGAAGACCCAGTACTCC. It yields the protein CSSEEGIQRKTQYS.

The chain employs TRBV5-6 and TRBJ1-6; D might be TRBD1 (5 bases). Germline assignment: CDR1 SGHDT and CDR2 YYEEEE. The CDR3 covers 15 residues. Trimming cost V 3 bases and J 9 bases, with 16 bases left between them. The DNA of the CDR3 is TGTGCCAGCAGCTCAACCGGGACCTGGGGTTCACCCCTCCACTTT. Amino acid sequence: CASSSTGTWGSPLHF.

The sample holds many counts of this clonotype. This chain joins TRBV24-1 and TRBJ2-3; 11 positions match TRBD2. Trimming cost V 8 bases and J 5 bases; bases outside gene matches: 11. This CDR3 region has 16 residues. Germline V gives CDR1 KGHDR, CDR2 SFDVKD. The CDR3, as DNA: TGTGCCACCACTGAGGGTAGCGGGGGGGCAATAGATACGCAGTATTTT. Translation: CATTEGSGGAIDTQYF.

This chain connects TRBV19 to TRBJ1-1; D remains unclear. Germline values: CDR1 LNHDA, CDR2 SQIVND (reference sequence). The CDR3 loop spans 13 amino acids. V lost 3 bases to trimming and J lost 7 bases, with 12 bases between them. CDR3 sequence reads: CASSILPTSEAFF. CDR3 nucleotides: TGTGCCAGTAGTATCCTCCCAACGAGTGAAGCTTTCTTT.

This clonotype was observed at least ten times. The chain uses TRBV19 and TRBJ2-2; D ambiguous. Germline loops: CDR1 LNHDA, CDR2 SQIVND (reference sequence). V was shortened by 5 bases and J by 6 bases, with 13 bases between the two germline ends. The CDR3 has 14 amino acids. CDR3 bases: TGTGCCAGTAGTTGGGCAGGCAGCTCCGGGGAGCTGTTTTTT. It specifies CASSWAGSSGELFF.

V is TRBV15 and J is TRBJ1-3, with D perhaps TRBD1 (6 bases). Looked up from germline, CDR1 is LNHNV and CDR2 is YYDKDF (reference sequence). The CDR3 length is 15 residues. V dropped 0 bases and J dropped 2 bases, with 8 bases sitting between them. The CDR3 reads CATSRDRGPGNTIYF. The CDR3 nucleotides read TGTGCCACCAGCAGAGACAGGGGACCTGGAAACACCATATATTTT. Drawing the rest from reference TRBV15 and TRBJ1-3, the complete variable domain is DAMVIQNPRYQVTQFGKPVTLSCSQTLNHNVMYWYQQKSSQAPKLLFHYYDKDFNNEADTPDNFQSRRPNTSFCFLDIRSPGLGDTAMYLCATSRDRGPGNTIYFGEGSWLTVV.

This clonotype was recorded only once. The V gene is TRBV27, the J gene TRBJ1-1, with D possibly being TRBD1 (6 bases). The germline gives CDR1 MNHEY, CDR2 SMNVEV (reference sequence). Between the trimmed V and J ends, which lost 4 bases and 11 bases, there was a span of 14 bases. The CDR3 is made up of 12 amino acids. This CDR3 reads CASSSLQGRAFF. The DNA of the CDR3 is TGTGCCAGCAGTTCTTTACAGGGCAGGGCTTTCTTT.

Comments on this clonotype: Just one base apart from a much larger clone, this may be a read error. In DNA, the CDR3 is TGTGCCAGCAGCTCACGACTTAGCTCCTACAGTGAGCAGTTCTTC. Protein product: CASSSRLSSYSEQFF. The rearrangement links TRBV13 to TRBJ2-1; D not certain. The germline gives CDR1 PRHDT, CDR2 FYEKMQ (reference sequence). This CDR3 contains 15 residues.